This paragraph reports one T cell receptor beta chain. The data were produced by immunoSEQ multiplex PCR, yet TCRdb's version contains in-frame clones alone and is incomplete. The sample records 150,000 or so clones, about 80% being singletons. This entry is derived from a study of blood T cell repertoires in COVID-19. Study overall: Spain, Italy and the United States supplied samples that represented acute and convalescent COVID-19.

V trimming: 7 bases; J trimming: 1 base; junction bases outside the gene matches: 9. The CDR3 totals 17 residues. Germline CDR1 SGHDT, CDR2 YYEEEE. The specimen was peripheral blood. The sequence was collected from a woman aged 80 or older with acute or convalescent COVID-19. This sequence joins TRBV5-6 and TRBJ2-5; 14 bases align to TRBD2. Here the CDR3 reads CASAGYGLAGGQETQYF. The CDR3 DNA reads TGTGCCAGCGCTGGGTATGGACTAGCGGGGGGCCAAGAGACCCAGTACTTC.